The rows below give T cell receptor beta chains drawn from one sample of a study of shared clonotypes between healthy human individuals. TCRdb's copy holds only in-frame clones and misses some; the assay was immunoSEQ multiplex PCR. This table holds 2 million to 2.5 million clones, approximately 94% found once. The sequencing input was naive CD4+ T cells sorted from blood. These receptors were obtained from a man in his late teens or twenties in good health. CDR3s include the opening cysteine and the closing phenylalanine or tryptophan. The order of the fields is CDR3 protein, J gene, V gene, D gene. A D gene is named only where the DNA matches it firmly.

CDR3aa: CASSVELSGRNEQFF
j_gene: TRBJ2-1
v_gene: TRBV9
d_gene: .

CDR3aa: CASSNYDSYEQYF
j_gene: TRBJ2-7
v_gene: TRBV27
d_gene: .

CDR3aa: CASIRGDSYSGANVLTF
j_gene: TRBJ2-6
v_gene: TRBV9
d_gene: TRBD1

CDR3aa: CATSRGTPKSSTDTQYF
j_gene: TRBJ2-3
v_gene: TRBV15
d_gene: .

CDR3aa: CASSSGQGDTEAFF
j_gene: TRBJ1-1
v_gene: TRBV7-2
d_gene: TRBD1

CDR3aa: CAWSADPATDSPLHF
j_gene: TRBJ1-6
v_gene: TRBV30
d_gene: .

CDR3aa: CAIKPGLANGELFF
j_gene: TRBJ2-2
v_gene: TRBV6-5
d_gene: TRBD2

CDR3aa: CASSLDGASGNTIYF
j_gene: TRBJ1-3
v_gene: TRBV5-1
d_gene: .

CDR3aa: CSVGTLLNTEAFF
j_gene: TRBJ1-1
v_gene: TRBV29-1
d_gene: .

CDR3aa: CAISRGQGGDTEAFF
j_gene: TRBJ1-1
v_gene: TRBV10-3
d_gene: TRBD1

CDR3aa: CASSLDRAGGELFF
j_gene: TRBJ2-2
v_gene: TRBV5-1
d_gene: .

CDR3aa: CASSGGGKETQYF
j_gene: TRBJ2-5
v_gene: TRBV2
d_gene: .

CDR3aa: CASSGGLVDEQFF
j_gene: TRBJ2-1
v_gene: TRBV5-1
d_gene: TRBD2

CDR3aa: CASINDRLPEQYF
j_gene: TRBJ2-7
v_gene: TRBV9
d_gene: .

CDR3aa: CASSLPGPLRGYTF
j_gene: TRBJ1-2
v_gene: TRBV28
d_gene: .

CDR3aa: CASSLRGRSTDTQYF
j_gene: TRBJ2-3
v_gene: TRBV7-2
d_gene: TRBD2

CDR3aa: CASSLSSTSSGANVLTF
j_gene: TRBJ2-6
v_gene: TRBV5-1
d_gene: .

CDR3aa: CASSEMGTSTDTQYF
j_gene: TRBJ2-3
v_gene: TRBV2
d_gene: .

CDR3aa: CASSLGGPGDTQYF
j_gene: TRBJ2-3
v_gene: TRBV5-6
d_gene: .

CDR3aa: CASSEPGDYGGYTF
j_gene: TRBJ1-2
v_gene: TRBV6-1
d_gene: .

CDR3aa: CASSLWGSYNSPLHF
j_gene: TRBJ1-6
v_gene: TRBV7-2
d_gene: .

CDR3aa: CASSLVQATGYEQYF
j_gene: TRBJ2-7
v_gene: TRBV5-1
d_gene: .

CDR3aa: CASRRGYGYTF
j_gene: TRBJ1-2
v_gene: TRBV6-5
d_gene: .

CDR3aa: CASSPDRSLVEAFF
j_gene: TRBJ1-1
v_gene: TRBV27
d_gene: TRBD1

CDR3aa: CASSSDRGREQYF
j_gene: TRBJ2-7
v_gene: TRBV27
d_gene: TRBD1

CDR3aa: CASSPSLQLPYGYTF
j_gene: TRBJ1-2
v_gene: TRBV5-5
d_gene: .

CDR3aa: CASSWDSYNEQFF
j_gene: TRBJ2-1
v_gene: TRBV5-4
d_gene: .

CDR3aa: CAISAASGGTDTQYF
j_gene: TRBJ2-3
v_gene: TRBV10-3
d_gene: TRBD2

CDR3aa: CASSYNGAYNEQFF
j_gene: TRBJ2-1
v_gene: TRBV6-5
d_gene: .

CDR3aa: CASSNGQGVTYEQYF
j_gene: TRBJ2-7
v_gene: TRBV6-6
d_gene: TRBD1

CDR3aa: CASSLKDLANYGYTF
j_gene: TRBJ1-2
v_gene: TRBV28
d_gene: .

CDR3aa: CASIRTGSRYGYTF
j_gene: TRBJ1-2
v_gene: TRBV19
d_gene: TRBD1

CDR3aa: CASSLGQIYNEQFF
j_gene: TRBJ2-1
v_gene: TRBV7-3
d_gene: .

CDR3aa: CASSLVGATGELFF
j_gene: TRBJ2-2
v_gene: TRBV5-1
d_gene: .

CDR3aa: CASSLDGTGELFF
j_gene: TRBJ2-2
v_gene: TRBV5-1
d_gene: .

CDR3aa: CSARDTNTEAFF
j_gene: TRBJ1-1
v_gene: TRBV29-1
d_gene: .

CDR3aa: CAWSPTGFSNQPQHF
j_gene: TRBJ1-5
v_gene: TRBV30
d_gene: TRBD1

CDR3aa: CASSVPEYSNQPQHF
j_gene: TRBJ1-5
v_gene: TRBV6-1
d_gene: .

CDR3aa: CASSFGTGNQPQHF
j_gene: TRBJ1-5
v_gene: TRBV7-2
d_gene: TRBD1

CDR3aa: CASSLPGSGNYGYTF
j_gene: TRBJ1-2
v_gene: TRBV5-4
d_gene: .

CDR3aa: CASRTILADQETQYF
j_gene: TRBJ2-5
v_gene: TRBV7-2
d_gene: TRBD2